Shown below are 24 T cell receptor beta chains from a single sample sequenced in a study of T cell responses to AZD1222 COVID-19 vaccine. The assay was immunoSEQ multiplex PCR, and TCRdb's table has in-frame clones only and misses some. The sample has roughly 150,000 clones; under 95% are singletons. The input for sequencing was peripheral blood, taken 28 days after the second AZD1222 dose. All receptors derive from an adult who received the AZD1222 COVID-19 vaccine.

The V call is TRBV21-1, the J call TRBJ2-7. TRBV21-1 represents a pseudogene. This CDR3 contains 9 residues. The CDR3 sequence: CASSKAGRF. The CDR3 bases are TGTGCCAGCAGCAAAGCAGGGCGGTTC.

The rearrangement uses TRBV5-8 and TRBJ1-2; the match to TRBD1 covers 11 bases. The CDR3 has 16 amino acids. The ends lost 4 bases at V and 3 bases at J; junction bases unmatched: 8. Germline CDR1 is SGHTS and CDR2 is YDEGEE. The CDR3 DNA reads TGTGCCAGCAGCCCTCGGACAGGGGGCGCGTACTATGGCTACACCTTC. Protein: CASSPRTGGAYYGYTF.

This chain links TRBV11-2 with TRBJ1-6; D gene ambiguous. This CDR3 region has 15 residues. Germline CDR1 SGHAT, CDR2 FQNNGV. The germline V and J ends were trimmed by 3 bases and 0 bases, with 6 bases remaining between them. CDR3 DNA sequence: TGTGCCAGCAGCTTTCGGAGCTCCTATAATTCACCCCTCCACTTT. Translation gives CASSFRSSYNSPLHF.

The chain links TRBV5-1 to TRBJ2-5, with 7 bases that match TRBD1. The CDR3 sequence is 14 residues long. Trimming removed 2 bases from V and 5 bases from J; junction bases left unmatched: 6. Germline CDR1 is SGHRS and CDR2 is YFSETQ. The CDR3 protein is CASSLTGDQETQYF. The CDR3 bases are TGCGCCAGCAGCTTAACAGGGGATCAGGAGACCCAGTACTTC.

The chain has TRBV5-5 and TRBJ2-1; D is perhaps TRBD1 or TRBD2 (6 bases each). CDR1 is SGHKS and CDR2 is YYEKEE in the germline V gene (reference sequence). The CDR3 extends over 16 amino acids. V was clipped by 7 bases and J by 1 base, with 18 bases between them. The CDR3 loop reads CASYDRRGASYNEQFF. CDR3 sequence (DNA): TGTGCCAGCTACGACCGGAGGGGGGCGTCCTACAATGAGCAGTTCTTC.

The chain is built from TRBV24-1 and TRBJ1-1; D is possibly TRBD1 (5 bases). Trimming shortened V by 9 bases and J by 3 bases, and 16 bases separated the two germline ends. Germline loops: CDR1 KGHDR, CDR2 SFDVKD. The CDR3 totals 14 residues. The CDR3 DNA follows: TGTGCCACCCGGGGGGGGGAGGGTTACACTGAAGCTTTCTTT. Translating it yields CATRGGEGYTEAFF.

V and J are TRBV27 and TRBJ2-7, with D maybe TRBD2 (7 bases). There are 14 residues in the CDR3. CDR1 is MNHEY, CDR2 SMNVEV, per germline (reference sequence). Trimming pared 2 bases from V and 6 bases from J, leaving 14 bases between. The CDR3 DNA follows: TGTGCCAGCAGTTTAAACGGGGGGCGGTTCGAGCAGTACTTC. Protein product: CASSLNGGRFEQYF.

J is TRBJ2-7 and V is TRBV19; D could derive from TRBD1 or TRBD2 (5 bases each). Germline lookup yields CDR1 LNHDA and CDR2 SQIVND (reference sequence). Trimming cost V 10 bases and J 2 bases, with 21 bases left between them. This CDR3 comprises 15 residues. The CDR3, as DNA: TGTGCCACCACCAACCGCCGGGACGGAGCCTACGAGCAGTACTTC. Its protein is CATTNRRDGAYEQYF.

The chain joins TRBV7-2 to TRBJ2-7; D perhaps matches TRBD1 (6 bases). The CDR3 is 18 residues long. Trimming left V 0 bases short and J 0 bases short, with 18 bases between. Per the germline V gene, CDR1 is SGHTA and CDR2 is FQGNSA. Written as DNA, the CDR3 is TGTGCCAGCAGCTTAGCGAGGATCGCGCTAGGGGGCTCCTACGAGCAGTACTTC. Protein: CASSLARIALGGSYEQYF. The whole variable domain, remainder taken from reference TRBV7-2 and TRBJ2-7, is GAGVSQSPSNKVTEKGKDVELRCDPISGHTALYWYRQSLGQGLEFLIYFQGNSAPDKSGLPSDRFSAERTGGSVSTLTIQRTQQEDSAVYLCASSLARIALGGSYEQYFGPGTRLTVT.

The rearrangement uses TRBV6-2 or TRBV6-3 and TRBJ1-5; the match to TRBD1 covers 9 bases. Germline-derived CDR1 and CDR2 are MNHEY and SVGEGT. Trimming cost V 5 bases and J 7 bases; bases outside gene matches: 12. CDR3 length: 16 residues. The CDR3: CASSGRTGASGQPQHF. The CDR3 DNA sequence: TGTGCCAGCAGTGGGCGGACAGGGGCTTCGGGGCAGCCCCAGCATTTT.

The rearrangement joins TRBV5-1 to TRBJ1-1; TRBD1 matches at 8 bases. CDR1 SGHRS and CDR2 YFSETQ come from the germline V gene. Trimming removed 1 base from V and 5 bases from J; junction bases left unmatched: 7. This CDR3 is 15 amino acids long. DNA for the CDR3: TGCGCCAGCAGCTTGACGGCAGGGGGCGGAACTGAAGCTTTCTTT. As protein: CASSLTAGGGTEAFF.

CDR3 region: CASSLVSDIQYF. CDR3 DNA: TGTGCCAGCAGCTTGGTCAGTGACATTCAGTACTTC. The chain links TRBV5-5 to TRBJ2-4; D unresolved. The V and J ends lost 0 bases and 8 bases respectively, with 6 bases between them. Germline CDR1 is SGHKS and CDR2 is YYEKEE (reference sequence). The CDR3 extends over 12 amino acids. Combining the CDR3 with reference TRBV5-5 and TRBJ2-4 gives the whole variable domain DAGVTQSPTHLIKTRGQQVTLRCSPISGHKSVSWYQQVLGQGPQFIFQYYEKEERGRGNFPDRFSARQFPNYSSELNVNALLLGDSALYLCASSLVSDIQYFGAGTRLSVL.

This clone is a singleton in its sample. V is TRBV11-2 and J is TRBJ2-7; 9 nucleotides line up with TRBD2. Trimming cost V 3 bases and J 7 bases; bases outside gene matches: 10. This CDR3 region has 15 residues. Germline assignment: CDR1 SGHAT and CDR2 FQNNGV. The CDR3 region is CASSLATSGLLEQYF. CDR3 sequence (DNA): TGTGCCAGCAGCTTGGCGACTAGCGGCCTGCTGGAGCAGTACTTC.

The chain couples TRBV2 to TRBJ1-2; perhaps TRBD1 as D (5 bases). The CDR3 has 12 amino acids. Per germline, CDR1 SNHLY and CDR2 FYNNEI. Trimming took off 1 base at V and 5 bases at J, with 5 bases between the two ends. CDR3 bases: TGTGCCAGCAGTGAAGGGGGGTATGGCTACACCTTC. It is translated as CASSEGGYGYTF. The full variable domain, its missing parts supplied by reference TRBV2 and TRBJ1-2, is EPEVTQTPSHQVTQMGQEVILRCVPISNHLYFYWYRQILGQKVEFLVSFYNNEISEKSEIFDDQFSVERPDGSNFTLKIRSTKLEDSAMYFCASSEGGYGYTFGSGTRLTVV.

CDR3 in DNA: TGTGCCATCAGTGAGTCCACACCAGATACGCAGTATTTT. This codes for CAISESTPDTQYF. The gene calls are TRBV10-3 and TRBJ2-3; D ambiguous. Germline V gene data show CDR1 as ENHRY and CDR2 as SYGVKD. The CDR3 is 13 amino acids. V shed 0 bases and J shed 4 bases, with 5 bases lying between them.

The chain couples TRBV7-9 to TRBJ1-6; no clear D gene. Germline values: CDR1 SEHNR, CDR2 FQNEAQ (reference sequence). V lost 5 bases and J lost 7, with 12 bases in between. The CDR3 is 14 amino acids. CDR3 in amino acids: CASSALGLNSPLHF. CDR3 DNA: TGTGCCAGCAGCGCTCTGGGATTAAATTCACCCCTCCACTTT.

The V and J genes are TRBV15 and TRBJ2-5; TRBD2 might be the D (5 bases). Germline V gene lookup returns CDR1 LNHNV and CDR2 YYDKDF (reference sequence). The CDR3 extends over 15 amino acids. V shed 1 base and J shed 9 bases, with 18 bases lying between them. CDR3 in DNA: TGTGCCACCAGCAGAGGATCCTTTACGGGGTGGGCCCAGTACTTC. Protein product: CATSRGSFTGWAQYF.

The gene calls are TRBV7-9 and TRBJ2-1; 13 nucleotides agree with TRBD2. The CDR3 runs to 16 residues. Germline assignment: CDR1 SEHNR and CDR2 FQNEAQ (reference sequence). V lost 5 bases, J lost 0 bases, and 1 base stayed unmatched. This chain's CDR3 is CASSGTSGTSYNEQFF. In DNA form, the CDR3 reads TGTGCCAGCAGCGGGACTAGCGGGACCTCCTACAATGAGCAGTTCTTC.

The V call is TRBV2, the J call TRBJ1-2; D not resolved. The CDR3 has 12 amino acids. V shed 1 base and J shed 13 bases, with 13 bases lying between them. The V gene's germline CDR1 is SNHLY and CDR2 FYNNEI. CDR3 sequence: CASSEGSREGTF. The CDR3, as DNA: TGTGCCAGCAGTGAAGGTTCAAGGGAGGGCACCTTC.

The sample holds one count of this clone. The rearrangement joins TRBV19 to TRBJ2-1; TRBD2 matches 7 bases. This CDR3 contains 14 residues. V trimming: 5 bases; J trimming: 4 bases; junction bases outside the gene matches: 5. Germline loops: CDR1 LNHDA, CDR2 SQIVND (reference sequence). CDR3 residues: CASSPRTSYNEQFF. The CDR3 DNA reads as TGTGCCAGTAGTCCCCGGACTAGTTACAATGAGCAGTTCTTC.

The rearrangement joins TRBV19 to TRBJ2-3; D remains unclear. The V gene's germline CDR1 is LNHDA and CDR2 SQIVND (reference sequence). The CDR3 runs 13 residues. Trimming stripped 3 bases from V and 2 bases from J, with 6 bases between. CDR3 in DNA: TGTGCCAGTAGTATTTTACTCACAGATACGCAGTATTTT. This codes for CASSILLTDTQYF.

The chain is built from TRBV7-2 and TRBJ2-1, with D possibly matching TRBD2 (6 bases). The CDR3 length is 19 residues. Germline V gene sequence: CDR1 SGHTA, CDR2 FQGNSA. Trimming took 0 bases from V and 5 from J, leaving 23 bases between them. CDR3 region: CASSLAKGIRLAIHNEQFF. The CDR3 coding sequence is TGTGCCAGCAGCTTAGCGAAGGGGATAAGGCTAGCGATTCACAATGAGCAGTTCTTC.

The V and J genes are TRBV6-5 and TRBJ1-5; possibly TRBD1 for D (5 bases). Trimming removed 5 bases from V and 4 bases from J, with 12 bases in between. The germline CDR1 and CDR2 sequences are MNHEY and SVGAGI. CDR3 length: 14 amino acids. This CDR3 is CASSTTGGNQPQHF. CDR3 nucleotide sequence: TGTGCCAGCAGTACAACGGGGGGAAATCAGCCCCAGCATTTT.

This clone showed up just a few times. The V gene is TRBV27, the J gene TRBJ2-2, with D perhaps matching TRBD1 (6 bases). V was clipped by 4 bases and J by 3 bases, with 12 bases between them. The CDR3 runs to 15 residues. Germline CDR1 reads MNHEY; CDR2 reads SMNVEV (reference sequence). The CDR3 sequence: CASSYRVWDTGELFF. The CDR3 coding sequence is TGTGCCAGCAGTTACAGGGTTTGGGACACCGGGGAGCTGTTTTTT.